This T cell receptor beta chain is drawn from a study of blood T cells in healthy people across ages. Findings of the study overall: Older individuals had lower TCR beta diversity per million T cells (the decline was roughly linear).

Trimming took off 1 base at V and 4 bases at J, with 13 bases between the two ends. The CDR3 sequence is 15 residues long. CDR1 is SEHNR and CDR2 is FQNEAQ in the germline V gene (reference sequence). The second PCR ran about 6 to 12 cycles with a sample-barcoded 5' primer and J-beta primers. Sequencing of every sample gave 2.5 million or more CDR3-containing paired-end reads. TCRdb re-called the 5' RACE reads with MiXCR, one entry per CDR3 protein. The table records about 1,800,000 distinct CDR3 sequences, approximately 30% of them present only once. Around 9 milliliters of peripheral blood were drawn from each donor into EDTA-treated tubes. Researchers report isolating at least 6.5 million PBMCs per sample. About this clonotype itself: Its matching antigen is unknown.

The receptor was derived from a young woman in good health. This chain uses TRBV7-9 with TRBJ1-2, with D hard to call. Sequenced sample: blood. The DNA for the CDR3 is TGTGCCAGCAGCTTAGGGCAGAGAGTTACCTATGGCTACACCTTC. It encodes CASSLGQRVTYGYTF.